This passage covers 15 T cell receptor beta chains from one sample sequenced in a study of blood T cells in healthy people across ages. A second about 7 to 12 cycle PCR used barcoded and J-beta primers. TCRdb itself ran the 5' RACE reads through MiXCR, one entry per CDR3 protein. This sample has over 1,300,000 distinct CDR3 sequences, with 59% found just once. The sequenced sample was blood. All receptors come from a man aged 18 to 30 in good health.

This chain connects TRBV6-2 or TRBV6-3 to TRBJ2-3; 8 nucleotides align to TRBD2. The V gene's germline CDR1 is MNHEY and CDR2 SVGEGT. This CDR3 comprises 14 residues. The V segment lost 6 bases and the J segment 10 bases; nucleotides outside the gene matches: 12. The chain's CDR3 is CASRGAGEGRSQYF. CDR3 sequence (DNA): TGTGCCAGCAGGGGAGCGGGAGAGGGTAGGTCGCAGTATTTT.

The gene calls are TRBV29-1 and TRBJ2-7; the match to TRBD2 covers 10 bases. The CDR3 runs to 14 residues. Germline lookup yields CDR1 SQVTM and CDR2 ANQGSEA. V was clipped by 6 bases and J by 10 bases; unmatched bases: 15. CDR3 loop: CSVASGGWGETQYV. The CDR3 nucleotides are TGCAGCGTCGCTAGCGGGGGCTGGGGGGAGACCCAGTACGTC.

V and J are TRBV12-3 or TRBV12-4 and TRBJ1-2, with D unresolved. V lost 7 bases, J lost 4 bases, and 13 bases lay in between. This CDR3 has 13 residues. The DNA of the CDR3 is TGTGCCAGCACGGGTCCTCCAAGCTATGGCTACACCTTC. Its protein is CASTGPPSYGYTF.

The rearrangement links TRBV7-9 to TRBJ2-1; 9 nucleotides agree with TRBD1. The ends lost 3 bases at V and 5 bases at J; junction bases unmatched: 8. CDR3 size: 16 residues. CDR1 and CDR2 from the germline V gene are SEHNR and FQNEAQ (reference sequence). The CDR3 nucleotides read TGTGCCAGCAGCTTTGAGTGGGACAGGGCTAACAATGAGCAGTTCTTC. Its translation: CASSFEWDRANNEQFF.

This clonotype was observed a few times. The chain employs TRBV10-1 and TRBJ2-7; D possibly corresponds to TRBD1 (6 bases). The V and J ends lost 6 bases and 12 bases respectively, with 21 bases between them. The CDR3 is made up of 13 amino acids. Per the germline V gene, CDR1 is WNHNN and CDR2 is SYGVQD (reference sequence). CDR3 amino acids: CASRFEGETGLYF. CDR3 in DNA: TGCGCCAGCAGATTCGAGGGGGAGACAGGACTGTACTTC.

This clonotype was detected only a few times. The rearrangement joins TRBV7-9 to TRBJ2-1; no clear D. The germline gives CDR1 SEHNR, CDR2 FQNEAQ (reference sequence). The CDR3 has 16 amino acids. V lost 1 base to trimming and J lost 4 bases, with 14 bases between them. Here the CDR3 DNA reads TGTGCCAGCAGCTTAGATTCCCGGCCACATTACAATGAGCAGTTCTTC. Amino acids: CASSLDSRPHYNEQFF. Full variable domain (remainder filled in from reference TRBV7-9 and TRBJ2-1): DTGVSQNPRHKITKRGQNVTFRCDPISEHNRLYWYRQTLGQGPEFLTYFQNEAQLEKSRLLSDRFSAERPKGSFSTLEIQRTEQGDSAMYLCASSLDSRPHYNEQFFGPGTRLTVL.

The chain is built from TRBV25-1 and TRBJ1-1; D ambiguous. CDR1 is MGHDK, CDR2 SYGVNS, per germline. Trimming stripped 6 bases from V and 3 bases from J, with 11 bases between. This CDR3 is built from 13 residues. The CDR3 DNA is TGTGCCAGCAGGGTCTACGAACACACTGAAGCTTTCTTT. Encoded protein: CASRVYEHTEAFF.

A remark on this clonotype: Its ends do not fully match the called genes, so a read error is possible. The CDR3 nucleotides read TGTGCCAACTCACCGGATATTACAGGGGGCTTCACTGAAGCTTTCTTT. Protein sequence: CANSPDITGGFTEAFF. The chain uses TRBV18 and TRBJ1-1; 9 positions agree with TRBD1. Germline V gives CDR1 KGHSH, CDR2 LQKENI. The CDR3 has 16 amino acids.

V is TRBV4-1 and J is TRBJ1-5; D is uncertain. Deletions cut 1 base from V and 2 bases from J, with 12 bases between. This CDR3 region has 16 residues. Germline assignment: CDR1 MGHRA and CDR2 YSYEKL. This CDR3 reads CASSQGAAGGNQPQHF. CDR3 DNA: TGCGCCAGCAGCCAAGGCGCCGCGGGCGGCAATCAGCCCCAGCATTTT.

J is TRBJ2-3 and V is TRBV29-1, with D possibly matching TRBD1 (5 bases). V lost 7 bases and J lost 5, with 13 bases in between. Germline CDR1 SQVTM, CDR2 ANQGSEA. This CDR3 is 12 amino acids long. CDR3 amino acids: CSAFTGRDTQYF. Here the CDR3 DNA reads TGCAGCGCCTTTACAGGTAGAGATACGCAGTATTTT.

This chain links TRBV5-1 with TRBJ2-1, with TRBD2 identical over 11 bases. Losses at the gene ends were 0 bases for V and 6 bases for J; bases not matched to a gene: 2. The CDR3 totals 15 residues. CDR1 is SGHRS, CDR2 YFSETQ, per germline. The CDR3 nucleotides read TGCGCCAGCAGCTTGGAACTAGCGGGAGTCAATGAGCAGTTCTTC. Translated, it gives CASSLELAGVNEQFF.

The chain links TRBV18 to TRBJ2-5; D unresolved. The DNA end is more similar to TRBJ2-7, so the J call may be wrong. CDR1 KGHSH and CDR2 LQKENI come from the germline V gene. The CDR3 has 13 amino acids. The CDR3 region is CASSNGWAYEQYF. DNA for the CDR3: TGTGCCAGCTCAAACGGTTGGGCCTACGAGCAGTACTTC.

This sequence joins TRBV12-3 or TRBV12-4 and TRBJ1-5, with TRBD1 matching 10 bases. The CDR3 consists of 13 residues. The V and J ends lost 6 bases and 10 bases, in that order; junction bases with no gene match: 6. CDR3 sequence reads: CASRTGGEIPQHF. The CDR3 nucleotides read TGTGCCAGCAGGACAGGGGGCGAGATTCCCCAGCATTTT.

The rearrangement links TRBV20-1 to TRBJ2-3, with D tentatively TRBD1 (6 bases). Between the trimmed V and J ends, which lost 2 bases and 7 bases, there was a span of 13 bases. CDR3 length equals 13 residues. CDR1 and CDR2 from the germline V gene are DFQATT and SNEGSKA (reference sequence). This CDR3 reads CSARIRTAYTQYF. DNA for the CDR3: TGCAGTGCTAGAATTCGGACAGCTTATACGCAGTATTTT.

The chain employs TRBV7-2 and TRBJ2-7, with no clear D. In germline, CDR1 is SGHTA, CDR2 FQGNSA. V lost 5 bases, J lost 5 bases, and 13 bases lay in between. The length of the CDR3 is 13 residues. CDR3 bases: TGTGCCAGCAGCGTTAATCTAGAAGACGAGCAGTACTTC. Translated, it gives CASSVNLEDEQYF.